Following are 22 T cell receptor beta chains from one sample sequenced in a study of human T cells and chemical hapten exposure. This sample's time point: patch test 3, about 24 weeks after DPC sensitization. As to treatment: therapeutic diphenylcyclopropenone sensitization with weekly scalp DPC. From the RACE reads, TCRdb called clonotypes with MiXCR, one entry per CDR3 protein. The sample carries 80,000 to 100,000 distinct CDR3 sequences, 27% recorded once. Material: whole blood, obtained in connection with sensitization to the hapten diphenylcyclopropenone (DPC). Source of these receptors: a man aged 35 to 55 with alopecia areata. Some clones in this sample may be carry-over from other donors' samples.

This clonotype was observed a few times. This sequence joins TRBV9 and TRBJ2-3, with no clear D. Germline CDR1 is SGDLS and CDR2 is YYNGEE. Trimming pared 3 bases from V and 0 bases from J, leaving 8 bases between. The CDR3 covers 14 residues. The CDR3 coding sequence is TGTGCCAGCAGCGAGAGACATAGCACAGATACGCAGTATTTT. It specifies CASSERHSTDTQYF.

The sample holds a few counts of this clonotype. This CDR3 is CASSFGASGISYNEQFF. The CDR3 nucleotides read TGTGCCAGCAGTTTTGGGGCTAGCGGAATCTCCTACAATGAGCAGTTCTTC. The rearrangement links TRBV28 to TRBJ2-1, with 7 bases aligning to TRBD2. Trimming removed 3 bases from V and 0 bases from J; junction bases left unmatched: 8. Germline V gene data show CDR1 as MDHEN and CDR2 as SYDVKM. This CDR3 is 17 amino acids long.

This clonotype was seen a few times. The CDR3 nucleotides read TGTGCCAGCAGCGACACTACTACCGGACCCCAGGAAGGGTCTGGAAACACCATATATTTT. Translation gives CASSDTTTGPQEGSGNTIYF. The chain joins TRBV9 to TRBJ1-3; D gene unclear. Germline CDR1 SGDLS, CDR2 YYNGEE. Deletions cut 3 bases from V and 1 base from J, with 26 bases between. The CDR3 is 20 residues long.

This clonotype turned up a few times. The chain employs TRBV4-1 and TRBJ1-5; 7 positions match TRBD1. The CDR3 is 15 amino acids. Germline V lookup: CDR1 MGHRA, CDR2 YSYEKL. With 3 bases clipped from V and 5 bases from J, the junction kept 7 bases outside the gene matches. CDR3 sequence: CASSHQTGSYQPQHF. In DNA form, the CDR3 reads TGCGCCAGCAGCCATCAGACAGGGAGCTATCAGCCCCAGCATTTT.

This clonotype has just a few counts. The J gene is TRBJ2-2, the V gene TRBV10-3; possible D gene TRBD2, 6 bases. The CDR3 totals 14 residues. The V end lost 8 bases, the J end lost 4 bases, and 14 bases lay between the germline ends. Germline lookup yields CDR1 ENHRY and CDR2 SYGVKD. The CDR3 loop reads CAISSAPPTGELFF. The CDR3 DNA reads TGTGCCATCTCTAGCGCCCCACCCACCGGGGAGCTGTTTTTT.

The rearrangement joins TRBV5-1 to TRBJ2-4; 7 bases are a match to TRBD1. Germline values: CDR1 SGHRS, CDR2 YFSETQ. V gave up 0 bases and J gave up 3 bases; unmatched junction bases: 6. CDR3 length equals 16 residues. CDR3 bases: TGCGCCAGCAGCTTGGGCGAGACAGGGATCAAAAACATTCAGTACTTC. Translation: CASSLGETGIKNIQYF.

The rearrangement uses TRBV5-1 and TRBJ1-5; 8 bases map to TRBD1. The germline gives CDR1 SGHRS, CDR2 YFSETQ. V shed 0 bases and J 0 bases; nucleotides not matched to a gene: 8. The CDR3 totals 18 residues. The CDR3 loop reads CASSLDLLQGGSNQPQHF. CDR3 nucleotide sequence: TGCGCCAGCAGCTTGGACCTACTACAGGGGGGTAGCAATCAGCCCCAGCATTTT.

J is TRBJ2-7 and V is TRBV11-2, with D tentatively TRBD1 (5 bases). In germline, CDR1 is SGHAT, CDR2 FQNNGV. Trimming stripped 0 bases from V and 2 bases from J, with 20 bases between. The CDR3 is 18 residues long. DNA of the CDR3: TGTGCCAGCAGCTTAGAATTAATACGGGTAGGGGCCCCCTACGAGCAGTACTTC. Amino acid sequence: CASSLELIRVGAPYEQYF.

The rearrangement links TRBV10-3 to TRBJ1-1; D not resolved. V was pared by 0 bases and J by 5 bases, with 13 bases between. The CDR3 is 15 residues long. Germline-derived CDR1 and CDR2 are ENHRY and SYGVKD. In DNA, the CDR3 is TGTGCCATCAGTGAGTCTTTGGGAAGGAGTACTGAAGCTTTCTTT. It codes for CAISESLGRSTEAFF.

As concerns this clonotype: Germline is not matched at one junction end, which may reflect a read error. The chain couples TRBV6-2 or TRBV6-3 to TRBJ2-7, with TRBD2 matching over 12 bases. The CDR3 contains 17 residues. The germline CDR1 and CDR2 sequences are MNHEY and SVGEGT. The CDR3 reads CASSYPLAGGRRYEKYF. CDR3 DNA: TGTGCCAGCAGTTACCCACTAGCGGGAGGTCGAAGGTACGAGAAGTACTTC.

This chain links TRBV29-1 with TRBJ2-4; 8 nucleotides match TRBD1. The CDR3 is made up of 13 amino acids. J gave up 6 bases and V 5 bases, and 6 bases lay outside the gene matches. In germline, CDR1 is SQVTM, CDR2 ANQGSEA. The CDR3, as DNA: TGCAGCGTTTCTCAGGGGGCAGGAAACATTCAGTACTTC. Residues: CSVSQGAGNIQYF.

This clonotype was counted between two and nine times. V and J are TRBV21-1 and TRBJ2-3; the table's D call, TRBD1, was not checked against the DNA. TRBV21-1 is an annotated pseudogene. The CDR3 is made up of 16 amino acids. For the CDR3, the DNA is TGTGCCAGCAGCAAAGAACTAGACAGGGGGACAGATACGCAGTATTTT. Translated: CASSKELDRGTDTQYF.

This clonotype has only a few counts. The genes are TRBV7-6 and TRBJ2-5; 8 positions match TRBD1. V gave up 5 bases and J gave up 7 bases; unmatched junction bases: 15. Germline V gene sequence: CDR1 SGHVS, CDR2 FNYEAQ. The CDR3 has 16 residues. DNA for the CDR3: TGTGCCAGCAGCAGCGATCCGACAGGGGTCGGAGGGACCCAGTACTTC. As protein: CASSSDPTGVGGTQYF.

This chain uses TRBV7-2 with TRBJ2-7, with D possibly being TRBD1 or TRBD2 (5 bases each). Per the germline V gene, CDR1 is SGHTA and CDR2 is FQGNSA. V shed 5 bases and J shed 3 bases, with 14 bases lying between them. The CDR3 loop spans 14 amino acids. CDR3 loop: CASSRPPGRYEQYF. CDR3 coding DNA: TGTGCCAGCAGCCGACCCCCGGGGCGCTACGAGCAGTACTTC.

This clonotype was detected a few times. The chain employs TRBV12-3 or TRBV12-4 and TRBJ2-7; tentatively, D is TRBD1 (5 bases). The CDR3 contains 12 residues. Trimming left V 5 bases short and J 4 bases short, with 9 bases between. This CDR3 is CASSPPGYEQYF. CDR3 in DNA: TGTGCCAGCAGTCCCCCAGGGTACGAGCAGTACTTC.

This clonotype has just a few counts. The chain carries TRBV7-9 and TRBJ2-5, with TRBD1 matching 7 bases. The germline gives CDR1 SEHNR, CDR2 FQNEAQ (reference sequence). Trimming at V came to 1 base and at J to 3 bases, leaving 2 bases not matched to a gene. The CDR3 extends over 14 amino acids. The CDR3 DNA sequence: TGTGCCAGCAGCTTAGTAACAGGGGAAGAGACCCAGTACTTC. As protein: CASSLVTGEETQYF.

The rearrangement links TRBV14 to TRBJ1-4; D is undetermined. This CDR3 has 12 residues. In germline, CDR1 is SGHDN, CDR2 FVKESK. Trimming removed 6 bases at V and 2 bases at J, with 4 bases between. CDR3 nucleotides: TGTGCCAGCAGAGGGACTAATGAAAAACTGTTTTTT. Its protein product is CASRGTNEKLFF.

This chain uses TRBV27 with TRBJ2-7; possibly TRBD1 or TRBD2 for D (5 bases each). Germline-derived CDR1 and CDR2 are MNHEY and SMNVEV (reference sequence). V lost 4 bases, J lost 2 bases, and 12 bases lay in between. The CDR3 is 14 amino acids. The CDR3 here is CASSWGSPAYEQYF. For the CDR3, the DNA is TGTGCCAGCAGTTGGGGGTCACCAGCCTACGAGCAGTACTTC.

V gene TRBV20-1 combines with J gene TRBJ2-7, with 11 positions matching TRBD2. Trimming removed 5 bases from V and 3 bases from J; junction bases left unmatched: 3. Germline V gene sequence: CDR1 DFQATT, CDR2 SNEGSKA (reference sequence). The CDR3 has 13 residues. CDR3 region: CSAAGTSGYEQYF. CDR3 nucleotide sequence: TGCAGTGCTGCCGGGACTAGCGGCTACGAGCAGTACTTC.

The V call is TRBV14, the J call TRBJ2-2; possible D gene TRBD1, 5 bases. This CDR3 region has 14 residues. With 1 base removed from V and 7 bases from J, the gap between germline ends came to 10 bases. Germline values: CDR1 SGHDN, CDR2 FVKESK. The CDR3 is CASSQVRANGELFF. Here the CDR3 DNA reads TGTGCCAGCAGCCAAGTCAGGGCCAACGGGGAGCTGTTTTTT. The full variable domain, with the rest looked up from reference TRBV14 and TRBJ2-2, is EAGVTQFPSHSVIEKGQTVTLRCDPISGHDNLYWYRRVMGKEIKFLLHFVKESKQDESGMPNNRFLAERTGGTYSTLKVQPAELEDSGVYFCASSQVRANGELFFGEGSRLTVL.

The rearrangement links TRBV27 to TRBJ2-7, with 10 bases identical to TRBD1. There are 17 residues in the CDR3. V trimming: 10 bases; J trimming: 3 bases; junction bases outside the gene matches: 18. The germline V gene encodes CDR1 MNHEY and CDR2 SMNVEV (reference sequence). The DNA for the CDR3 is TGTGCCACCGCCGAACTCCAACGTGGGACAGGGGTCTACGAGCAGTACTTC. Amino acids: CATAELQRGTGVYEQYF.

This CDR3 is CSAPDSGYEQYF. In DNA form, the CDR3 reads TGCAGTGCTCCGGACAGCGGGTACGAGCAGTACTTC. This chain uses TRBV20-1 with TRBJ2-7; D is perhaps TRBD1 or TRBD2 (6 bases each). This CDR3 has 12 amino acids. V was trimmed by 5 bases and J by 4 bases, leaving 12 bases between them. Germline loops: CDR1 DFQATT, CDR2 SNEGSKA (reference sequence).